This TCR beta chain was captured in a study of T cells in Graves' hyperthyroidism and ophthalmopathy. Together with thyroid ultrasound, orbital computed tomography, serum thyroxine and TRAb, clinical symptoms were used for diagnoses. This clonotype has a count of ten or more. Trimming took 6 bases from V and 7 from J, leaving 9 bases between them. The CDR3 runs 10 residues. CDR1 DFQATT and CDR2 SNEGSKA come from the germline V gene (reference sequence). What was amplified from RNA transcripts were TCR beta CDR3 regions. An initial round of RT-PCR targeting the TCR CDR3 relied on the HTBI primer set. MiXCR was run by TCRdb on the multiplex PCR reads, yielding one entry per CDR3 protein. The table includes 530,000 or so distinct CDR3 sequences, 24% detected once.

The sequenced sample was blood. This rearrangement joins TRBV20-1 to TRBJ2-5; possibly TRBD2 for D (5 bases). This TCR came from a woman in her 30s with Graves' ophthalmopathy. CDR3 in amino acids: CSASRGTQYF. DNA for the CDR3: TGCAGTGCCTCTCGGGGGACCCAGTACTTC.